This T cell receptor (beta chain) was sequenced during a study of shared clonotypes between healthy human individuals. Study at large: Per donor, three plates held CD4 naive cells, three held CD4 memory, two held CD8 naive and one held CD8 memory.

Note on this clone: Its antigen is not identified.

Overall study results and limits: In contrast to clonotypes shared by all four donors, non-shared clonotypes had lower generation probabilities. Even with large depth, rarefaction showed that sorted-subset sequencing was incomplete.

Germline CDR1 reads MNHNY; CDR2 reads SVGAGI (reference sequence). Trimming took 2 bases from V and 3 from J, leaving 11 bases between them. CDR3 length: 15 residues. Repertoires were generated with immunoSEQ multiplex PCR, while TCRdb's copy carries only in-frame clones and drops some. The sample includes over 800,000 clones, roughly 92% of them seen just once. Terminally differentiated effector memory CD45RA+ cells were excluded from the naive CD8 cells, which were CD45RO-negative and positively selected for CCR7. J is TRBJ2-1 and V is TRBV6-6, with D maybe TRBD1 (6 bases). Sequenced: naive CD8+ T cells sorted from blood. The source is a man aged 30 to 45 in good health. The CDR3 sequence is CASSYEDSRYNEQFF. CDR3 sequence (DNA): TGTGCCAGCAGTTACGAGGACAGTCGCTACAATGAGCAGTTCTTC.